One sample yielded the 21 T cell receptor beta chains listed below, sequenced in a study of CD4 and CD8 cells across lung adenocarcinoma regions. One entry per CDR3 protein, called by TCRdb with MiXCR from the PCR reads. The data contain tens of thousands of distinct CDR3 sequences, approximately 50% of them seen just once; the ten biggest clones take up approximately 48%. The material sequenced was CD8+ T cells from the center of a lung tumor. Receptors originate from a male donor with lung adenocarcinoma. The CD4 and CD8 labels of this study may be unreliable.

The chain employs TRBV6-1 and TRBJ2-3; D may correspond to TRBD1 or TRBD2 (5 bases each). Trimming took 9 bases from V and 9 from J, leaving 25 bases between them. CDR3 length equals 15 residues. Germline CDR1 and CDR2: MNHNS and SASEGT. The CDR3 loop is CARSGQPDGTGTQYF. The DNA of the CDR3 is TGTGCCAGGAGCGGCCAGCCGGATGGGACCGGGACGCAGTATTTT.

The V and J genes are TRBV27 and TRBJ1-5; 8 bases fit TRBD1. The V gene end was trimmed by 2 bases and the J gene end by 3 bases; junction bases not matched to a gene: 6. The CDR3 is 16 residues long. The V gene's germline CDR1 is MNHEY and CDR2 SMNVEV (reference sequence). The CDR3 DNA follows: TGTGCCAGCAGTTTACGCAGGGGGCAGGACAATCAGCCCCAGCATTTT. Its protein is CASSLRRGQDNQPQHF.

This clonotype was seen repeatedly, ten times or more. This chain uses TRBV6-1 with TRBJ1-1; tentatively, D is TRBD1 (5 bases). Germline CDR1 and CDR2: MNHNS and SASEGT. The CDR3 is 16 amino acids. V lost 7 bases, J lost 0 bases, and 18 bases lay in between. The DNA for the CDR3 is TGTGCCAGCAAGGGTTTGGCGTACAGGATGAACACTGAAGCTTTCTTT. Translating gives CASKGLAYRMNTEAFF.

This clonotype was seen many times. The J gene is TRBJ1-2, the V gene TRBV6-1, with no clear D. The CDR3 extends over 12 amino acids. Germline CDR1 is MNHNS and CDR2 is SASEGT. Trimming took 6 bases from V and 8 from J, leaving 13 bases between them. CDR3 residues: CASSSIYRGYTF. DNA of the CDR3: TGTGCCAGCAGCAGCATATATCGGGGCTACACCTTC.

CDR3 nucleotide sequence: TGTGCCAGCGGGGAACACGGGGGCCGTGCCAAAGAGACCCAGTACTTC. The encoded protein is CASGEHGGRAKETQYF. The rearrangement links TRBV6-1 to TRBJ2-5; the D gene could be TRBD1 or TRBD2 (6 bases each). Germline V gene sequence: CDR1 MNHNS, CDR2 SASEGT. Between the trimmed V and J ends, which lost 8 bases and 3 bases, there was a span of 22 bases. CDR3 length: 16 residues.

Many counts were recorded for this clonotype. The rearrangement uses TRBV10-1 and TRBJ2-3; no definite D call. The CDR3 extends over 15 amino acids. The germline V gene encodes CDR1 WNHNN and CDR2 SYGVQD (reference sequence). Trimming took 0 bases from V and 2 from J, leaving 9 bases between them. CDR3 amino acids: CASSESAANTDTQYF. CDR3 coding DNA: TGCGCCAGCAGTGAGTCCGCGGCGAACACAGATACGCAGTATTTT.

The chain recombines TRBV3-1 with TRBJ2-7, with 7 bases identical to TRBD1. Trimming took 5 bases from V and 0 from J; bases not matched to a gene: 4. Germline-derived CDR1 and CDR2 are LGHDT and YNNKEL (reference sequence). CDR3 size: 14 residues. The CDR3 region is CASSFRDSSYEQYF. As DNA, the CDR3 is TGTGCCAGCAGCTTCCGGGACAGCTCCTACGAGCAGTACTTC.

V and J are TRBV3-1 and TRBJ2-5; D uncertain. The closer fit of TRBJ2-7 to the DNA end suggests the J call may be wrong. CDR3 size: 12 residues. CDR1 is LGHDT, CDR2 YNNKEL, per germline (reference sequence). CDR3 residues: CASSQGPYEQYF. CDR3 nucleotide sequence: TGTGCCAGCAGCCAAGGGCCATACGAGCAGTACTTC.

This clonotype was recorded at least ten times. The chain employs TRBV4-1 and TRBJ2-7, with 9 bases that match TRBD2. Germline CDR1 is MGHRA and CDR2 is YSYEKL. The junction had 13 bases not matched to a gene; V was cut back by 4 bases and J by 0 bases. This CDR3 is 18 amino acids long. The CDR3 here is CASSRRGGAGGTSYEQYF. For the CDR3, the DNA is TGCGCCAGCAGCCGAAGAGGGGGGGCGGGAGGGACCTCCTACGAGCAGTACTTC.

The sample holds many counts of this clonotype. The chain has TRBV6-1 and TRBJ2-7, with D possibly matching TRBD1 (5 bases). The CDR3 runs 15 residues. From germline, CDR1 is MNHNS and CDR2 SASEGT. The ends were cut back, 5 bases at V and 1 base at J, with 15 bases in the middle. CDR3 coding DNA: TGTGCCAGCAGTCCAGGGTTTGTATCGTCCTACGAGCAGTACTTC. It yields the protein CASSPGFVSSYEQYF.

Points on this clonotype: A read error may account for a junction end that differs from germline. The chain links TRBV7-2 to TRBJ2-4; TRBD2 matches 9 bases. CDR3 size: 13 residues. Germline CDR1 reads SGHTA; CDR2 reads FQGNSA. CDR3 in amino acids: CATRTSAKDTQYF. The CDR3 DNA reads TGTGCCACAAGGACTAGCGCCAAAGATACGCAGTATTTC.

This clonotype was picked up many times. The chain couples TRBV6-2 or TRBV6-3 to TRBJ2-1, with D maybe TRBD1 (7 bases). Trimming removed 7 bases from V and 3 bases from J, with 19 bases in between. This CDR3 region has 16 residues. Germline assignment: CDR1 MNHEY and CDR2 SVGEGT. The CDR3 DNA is TGTGCCAGCACCCACTCAGGGGGTAGCGGCTACAATGAGCAGTTCTTC. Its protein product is CASTHSGGSGYNEQFF.

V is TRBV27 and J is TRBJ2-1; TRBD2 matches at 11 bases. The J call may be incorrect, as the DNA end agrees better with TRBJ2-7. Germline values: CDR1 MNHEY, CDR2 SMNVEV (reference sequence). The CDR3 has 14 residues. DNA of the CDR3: TGTGCCAGCACCGAACTAGCGGGAGTAACGGGGCAGTACTTC. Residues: CASTELAGVTGQYF.

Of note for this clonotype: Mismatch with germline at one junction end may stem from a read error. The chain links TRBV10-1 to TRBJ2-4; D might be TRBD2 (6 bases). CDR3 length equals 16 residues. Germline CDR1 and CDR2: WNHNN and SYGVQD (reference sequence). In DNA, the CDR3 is TGCGCCAGCAGTGCGACGGGGCGGGGAACCAAAAACATTCAGTACTTT. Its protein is CASSATGRGTKNIQYF.

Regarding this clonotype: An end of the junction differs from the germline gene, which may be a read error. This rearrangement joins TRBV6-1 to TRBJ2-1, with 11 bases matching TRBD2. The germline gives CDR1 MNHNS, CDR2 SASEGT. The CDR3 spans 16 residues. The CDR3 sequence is CASRGLQTSGTDAQYF. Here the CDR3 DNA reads TGTGCCAGCAGGGGCCTGCAGACTAGCGGGACAGATGCGCAGTATTTC.

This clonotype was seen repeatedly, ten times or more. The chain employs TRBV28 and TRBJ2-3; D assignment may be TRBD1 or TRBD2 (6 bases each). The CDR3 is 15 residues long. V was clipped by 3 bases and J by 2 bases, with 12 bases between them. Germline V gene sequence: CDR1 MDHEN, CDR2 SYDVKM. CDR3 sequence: CASSLLRGHTDTQYF. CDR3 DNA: TGTGCCAGCAGTTTGTTGCGGGGACACACAGATACGCAGTATTTT.

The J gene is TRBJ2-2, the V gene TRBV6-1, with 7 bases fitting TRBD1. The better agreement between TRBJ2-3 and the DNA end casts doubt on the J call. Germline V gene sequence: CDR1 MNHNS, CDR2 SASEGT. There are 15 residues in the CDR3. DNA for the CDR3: TGTGCCAGCAGCGGCCAGGCTGATGGGACAGATGAGCAGTATTTT. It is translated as CASSGQADGTDEQYF.

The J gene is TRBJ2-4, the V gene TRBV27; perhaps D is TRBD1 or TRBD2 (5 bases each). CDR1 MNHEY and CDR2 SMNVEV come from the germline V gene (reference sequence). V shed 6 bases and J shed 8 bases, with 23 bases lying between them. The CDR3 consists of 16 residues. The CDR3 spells CASSVSGRRAIDIQYF. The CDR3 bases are TGTGCCAGCAGCGTATCGGGGCGACGAGCCATAGACATTCAGTACTTC.

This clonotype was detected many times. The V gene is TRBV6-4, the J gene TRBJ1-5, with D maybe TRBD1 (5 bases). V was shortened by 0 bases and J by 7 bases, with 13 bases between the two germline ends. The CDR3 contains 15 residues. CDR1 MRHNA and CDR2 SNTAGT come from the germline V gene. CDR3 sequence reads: CASSDSLAGWQPQHF. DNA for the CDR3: TGTGCCAGCAGTGACTCGTTGGCAGGGTGGCAGCCCCAGCATTTT.

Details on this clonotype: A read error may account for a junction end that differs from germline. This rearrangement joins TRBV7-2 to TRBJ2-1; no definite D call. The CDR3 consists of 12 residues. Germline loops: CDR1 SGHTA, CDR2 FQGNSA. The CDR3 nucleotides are TGTGCCAAGGGCGTGAGGCCCGATGAGCAGTTTTTC. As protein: CAKGVRPDEQFF.

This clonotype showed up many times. CDR3 coding DNA: TGTGCCAGCAGTTTACGGGGGGCGCGGGGGGCCTACGAGCAGTACTTC. Its protein is CASSLRGARGAYEQYF. The chain links TRBV27 to TRBJ2-5, with 8 bases aligning to TRBD2. The J call may be in error: the DNA end matches TRBJ2-7 better. The CDR3 has 16 amino acids. CDR1 MNHEY and CDR2 SMNVEV come from the germline V gene (reference sequence).